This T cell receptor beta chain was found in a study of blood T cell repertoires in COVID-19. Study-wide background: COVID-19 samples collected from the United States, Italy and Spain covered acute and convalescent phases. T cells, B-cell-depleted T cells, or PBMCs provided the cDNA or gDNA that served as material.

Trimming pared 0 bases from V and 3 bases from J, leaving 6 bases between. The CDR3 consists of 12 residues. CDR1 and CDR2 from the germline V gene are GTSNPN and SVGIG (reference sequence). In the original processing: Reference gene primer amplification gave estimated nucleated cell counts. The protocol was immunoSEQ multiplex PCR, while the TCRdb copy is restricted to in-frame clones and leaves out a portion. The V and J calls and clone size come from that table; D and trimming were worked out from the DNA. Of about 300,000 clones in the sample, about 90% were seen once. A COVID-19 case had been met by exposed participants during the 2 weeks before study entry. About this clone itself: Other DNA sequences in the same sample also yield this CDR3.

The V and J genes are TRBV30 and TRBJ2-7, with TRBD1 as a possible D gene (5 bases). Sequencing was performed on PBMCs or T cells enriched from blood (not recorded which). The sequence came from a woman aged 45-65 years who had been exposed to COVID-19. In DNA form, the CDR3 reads TGTGCCTGGAGTGTTACAGGCTACGAGCAGTACTTC. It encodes CAWSVTGYEQYF.